These 23 T cell receptor beta chains came from one sample sequenced in a study of T cells in localized non-small cell lung cancer. The method was immunoSEQ multiplex PCR; TCRdb's version includes in-frame clones alone and lacks a portion of them. In the table there are approximately 2,200 clones, about 30% of which are singletons. Sequences were derived from normal lung tissue next to the tumor, sampled before any cancer treatment. All receptors come from a man between 40 and 70 years old with stage I lung adenocarcinoma.

This clone is medium-sized in the sample. J is TRBJ2-2 and V is TRBV11-3; 10 nucleotides align to TRBD1. Per germline, CDR1 SGHNT and CDR2 YENEEA. J lost 4 bases, V lost 5 bases, and 13 bases had no gene match. This CDR3 comprises 18 residues. DNA for the CDR3: TGTGCCAGCAGCCCAACCTCCCGGGACAGGGGTATCACCGGGGAGCTGTTTTTT. Its translation: CASSPTSRDRGITGELFF.

This clone appeared a few times. This chain connects TRBV6-8 to TRBJ2-2, with D perhaps assigned TRBD1 or TRBD2 (5 bases each). The germline V gene has CDR1 MNHGY and CDR2 SAAAGT. The length of the CDR3 is 18 residues. V was shortened by 8 bases and J by 6 bases, with 28 bases between the two germline ends. In DNA, the CDR3 is TGTGCCAGCCCACGCCGGGGACGATCATTCCCCCCACCCGGGGAGCTGTTTTTT. Encoded protein: CASPRRGRSFPPPGELFF.

By proportion, this clone is medium-sized. V is TRBV6-8 and J is TRBJ1-1, with TRBD1 as a possible D gene (5 bases). V gave up 4 bases and J gave up 3 bases, with 9 bases separating them. The germline gives CDR1 MNHGY, CDR2 SAAAGT. There are 13 residues in the CDR3. The CDR3 region has the DNA TGTGCCAGCAGTTTCGGGGCTTACACTGAAGCTTTCTTT. It yields the protein CASSFGAYTEAFF.

This chain links TRBV10-3 with TRBJ2-2, with 9 bases identical to TRBD2. CDR1 and CDR2 from the germline V gene are ENHRY and SYGVKD. The V and J ends lost 0 bases and 4 bases, in that order; junction bases with no gene match: 9. The CDR3 totals 18 residues. CDR3 amino acids: CAISESRAGGRSTGELFF. The CDR3 DNA reads TGTGCCATCAGTGAGTCGCGAGCGGGGGGCCGTAGCACCGGGGAGCTGTTTTTT.

This clone showed up just once. The J gene is TRBJ2-3, the V gene TRBV30; 11 nucleotides line up with TRBD2. The CDR3 has 16 residues. Germline-derived CDR1 and CDR2 are GTSNPN and SVGIG (reference sequence). The V gene end was trimmed by 2 bases and the J gene end by 6 bases; junction bases not matched to a gene: 10. CDR3 in DNA: TGTGCCTGGAGTACCGGGACTAGCGGACTCCAGGATACGCAGTATTTT. Translated: CAWSTGTSGLQDTQYF.

V and J are TRBV30 and TRBJ1-3; D gene uncertain. V was clipped by 3 bases and J by 2 bases, with 17 bases between them. In germline, CDR1 is GTSNPN, CDR2 SVGIG (reference sequence). The CDR3 is made up of 16 amino acids. CDR3 residues: CAWSLGGYVPGNTIYF. Written as DNA, the CDR3 is TGTGCCTGGAGCTTAGGCGGGTACGTTCCTGGAAACACCATATATTTT.

CDR3 sequence (DNA): TGTGCCAGCAGTAGAGCCCTAGCGGGGATACATTCCTACGAGCAGTACTTC. Its protein product is CASSRALAGIHSYEQYF. V is TRBV28 and J is TRBJ2-7, with 9 bases aligning to TRBD2. The CDR3 has 17 amino acids. V trimming: 5 bases; J trimming: 1 base; junction bases outside the gene matches: 12. Germline CDR1 is MDHEN and CDR2 is SYDVKM.

V gene TRBV28 combines with J gene TRBJ2-2; either TRBD1 or TRBD2 may fit D (5 bases each). Germline V lookup: CDR1 MDHEN, CDR2 SYDVKM. This CDR3 contains 14 residues. Between the trimmed V and J ends, which lost 3 bases and 6 bases, there was a span of 11 bases. The CDR3, as DNA: TGTGCCAGCAGTTTCTGGGGGATCGCCGGGGAGCTGTTTTTT. It specifies CASSFWGIAGELFF.

The chain recombines TRBV19 with TRBJ2-7, with D perhaps matching TRBD1 (5 bases). The CDR3 sequence is 13 residues long. CDR1 and CDR2 from the germline V gene are LNHDA and SQIVND (reference sequence). Trimming stripped 0 bases from V and 7 bases from J, with 10 bases between. For the CDR3, the DNA is TGTGCCAGTAGTATAGATCGACAGAGGGAGCAGTACTTC. Translation gives CASSIDRQREQYF. Looking up the rest from reference TRBV19 and TRBJ2-7 gives the full variable domain: DGGITQSPKYLFRKEGQNVTLSCEQNLNHDAMYWYRQDPGQGLRLIYYSQIVNDFQKGDIAEGYSVSREKKESFPLTVTSAQKNPTAFYLCASSIDRQREQYFGPGTRLTVT.

Concerning this clone itself: An end of the junction does not agree with germline; a read error may underlie this. This chain links TRBV12-5 with TRBJ1-1, with D possibly matching TRBD1 (5 bases). Germline V gene lookup returns CDR1 LGHNT and CDR2 FRNRAP. The CDR3 runs 12 residues. The CDR3 region has the DNA TGTGCTAGTGGTTTGGGGCCGGGACCATTCACCTTT. It is translated as CASGLGPGPFTF.

The V call is TRBV29-1, the J call TRBJ2-1; no clear D gene. The CDR3 has 14 amino acids. CDR1 SQVTM and CDR2 ANQGSEA come from the germline V gene. V was cut by 7 bases and J by 3 bases, with 16 bases left in between. CDR3 bases: TGCAGCGGCGATTGGGGTACGGACTACAATGAGCAGTTCTTC. This codes for CSGDWGTDYNEQFF.

This clone was observed a handful of times. Germline and junction disagree at one end, which may indicate a read error. The chain links TRBV6-8 to TRBJ2-7; TRBD1 is a possible D gene (6 bases). The CDR3 totals 15 residues. Germline-derived CDR1 and CDR2 are MNHGY and SAAAGT. The CDR3 bases are TGTGCCATCAGTATAGGTCAGGGGCACTCCTACGAGCAGTACTTC. It translates to CAISIGQGHSYEQYF.

Ten or more counts support this clone. The gene calls are TRBV9 and TRBJ1-1; no firm D call. The V gene's germline CDR1 is SGDLS and CDR2 YYNGEE. The V and J ends lost 4 bases and 6 bases respectively, with 10 bases between them. The CDR3 contains 12 residues. CDR3 amino acids: CASSFDTAEAFF. As DNA, the CDR3 is TGTGCCAGCAGCTTCGATACGGCTGAAGCTTTCTTT.

Details on this clone: Sequence at one end of the junction differs from germline and may be a read error. The chain recombines TRBV6-8 with TRBJ2-3; no firm D call. Germline values: CDR1 MNHGY, CDR2 SAAAGT. The CDR3 loop spans 12 amino acids. The CDR3 is CTSSRFSDTQYF. CDR3 coding DNA: TGTACCAGCAGTCGTTTCTCAGATACGCAGTATTTT.

This chain links TRBV11-3 with TRBJ2-5; possibly TRBD1 for D (6 bases). CDR3 length equals 14 residues. V was pared by 5 bases and J by 2 bases, with 12 bases between. In germline, CDR1 is SGHNT, CDR2 YENEEA. Written as DNA, the CDR3 is TGTGCCAGCAGCCCAACAGGGCTACAAGAGACCCAGTACTTC. This translates into CASSPTGLQETQYF.

The V gene is TRBV30, the J gene TRBJ1-4; 11 nucleotides line up with TRBD1. This CDR3 region has 14 residues. Germline V gene data show CDR1 as GTSNPN and CDR2 as SVGIG (reference sequence). Losses at the gene ends were 3 bases for V and 8 bases for J; bases not matched to a gene: 5. The CDR3, as DNA: TGTGCCTGGAGCCAGGACAGGGGGCGGGAAAAACTGTTTTTT. Its protein is CAWSQDRGREKLFF.

This clone is labeled as medium-sized. The rearrangement uses TRBV6-8 and TRBJ2-1, with no clear D. The CDR3 contains 15 residues. Germline CDR1 is MNHGY and CDR2 is SAAAGT. Trimming pared 6 bases from V and 1 base from J, leaving 13 bases between. CDR3 bases: TGTGCCAGCAGAAAAATAGGATGGTCCTACAATGAGCAGTTCTTC. Translation: CASRKIGWSYNEQFF.

V usage is TRBV29-1 and J usage is TRBJ1-3, with a weak D call TRBD1 (6 bases). Trimming left V 3 bases short and J 0 bases short, with 12 bases between. The CDR3 loop spans 15 amino acids. Germline V CDR1 and CDR2: SQVTM, ANQGSEA. The CDR3 loop is CSVEGANDSGNTIYF. The CDR3 coding sequence is TGCAGCGTTGAGGGGGCCAACGACTCTGGAAACACCATATATTTT.

The V gene is TRBV14, the J gene TRBJ2-5, with 9 bases fitting TRBD2. V was clipped by 9 bases and J by 3 bases; unmatched bases: 5. Germline assignment: CDR1 SGHDN and CDR2 FVKESK. The CDR3 extends over 13 amino acids. The CDR3 DNA is TGTGCCAGGGGAGGCGGGGGGGAAGAGACCCAGTACTTC. Its translation: CARGGGGEETQYF.

This clone is termed medium-sized. This chain joins TRBV6-8 and TRBJ2-2; tentatively, D is TRBD2 (5 bases). Trimming stripped 5 bases from V and 3 bases from J, with 7 bases between. This CDR3 spans 13 amino acids. Germline CDR1 and CDR2: MNHGY and SAAAGT. The CDR3 DNA is TGTGCCAGCAGTGACGGGGACACCGGGGAGCTGTTTTTT. Protein sequence: CASSDGDTGELFF.

This clone has only a few counts. The V call is TRBV10-3, the J call TRBJ2-3; D may be TRBD1 (6 bases). V lost 10 bases and J 1 base, leaving 15 bases between the germline ends. This CDR3 is built from 14 residues. Germline V gene data show CDR1 as ENHRY and CDR2 as SYGVKD. The CDR3 DNA sequence: TGTGCCAGCGGACCACAGGGAGGCACAGATACGCAGTATTTT. Protein product: CASGPQGGTDTQYF.

This sequence joins TRBV29-1 and TRBJ1-1, with a possible D match to TRBD1 (6 bases). V gave up 6 bases and J gave up 5 bases, with 16 bases separating them. This CDR3 is 13 amino acids long. Per germline, CDR1 SQVTM and CDR2 ANQGSEA. As DNA, the CDR3 is TGCAGCGTAAAAACAGGGTTATGGACTGAAGCTTTCTTT. Amino acid sequence: CSVKTGLWTEAFF.

By frequency in the sample, this clone is medium-sized. The chain links TRBV11-3 to TRBJ2-1; D might be TRBD2 (7 bases). Germline V lookup: CDR1 SGHNT, CDR2 YENEEA. The CDR3 length is 14 residues. V shed 5 bases and J shed 7 bases, with 15 bases lying between them. The CDR3: CASSGRGGPNEQFF. The CDR3 DNA reads as TGTGCCAGCAGCGGGAGGGGGGGCCCTAATGAGCAGTTCTTC.